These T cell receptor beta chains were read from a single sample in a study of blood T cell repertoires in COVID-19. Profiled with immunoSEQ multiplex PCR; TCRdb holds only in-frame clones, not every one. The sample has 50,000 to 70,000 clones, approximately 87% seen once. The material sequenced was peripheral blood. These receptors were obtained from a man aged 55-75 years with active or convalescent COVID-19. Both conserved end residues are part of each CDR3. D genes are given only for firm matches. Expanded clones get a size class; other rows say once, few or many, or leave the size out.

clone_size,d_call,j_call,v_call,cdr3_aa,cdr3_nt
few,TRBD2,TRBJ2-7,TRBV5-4,CASRAEGLAGNEQYF,TGTGCCAGCAGAGCGGAGGGTCTAGCGGGGAACGAGCAGTACTTC
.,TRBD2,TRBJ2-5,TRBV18,CASSPTREGQETQYF,TGTGCCAGCTCACCGACACGGGAGGGCCAGGAGACCCAGTACTTC
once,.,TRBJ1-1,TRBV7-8,CASSKGQMFEAFF,TGTGCCAGCAGCAAAGGACAGATGTTTGAAGCTTTCTTT
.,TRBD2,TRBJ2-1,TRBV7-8,CASSLYLADSYNEQFF,TGTGCCAGCAGCCTATACCTAGCGGATTCCTACAATGAGCAGTTCTTC
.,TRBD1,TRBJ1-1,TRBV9,CASSAQTGGVGEAFF,TGTGCCAGCAGCGCCCAGACAGGGGGCGTCGGTGAAGCTTTCTTT
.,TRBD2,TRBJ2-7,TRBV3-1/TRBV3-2,CASSPGLAVYEQYF,TGTGCCAGCAGCCCGGGACTAGCGGTCTACGAGCAGTACTTC
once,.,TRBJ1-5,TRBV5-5,CASSFSSNQPQHF,TGTGCCAGCAGCTTTAGTAGCAATCAGCCCCAGCATTTT
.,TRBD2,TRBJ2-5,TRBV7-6,CASSLLAGTETQYF,TGTGCCAGCAGCCTATTAGCGGGGACGGAGACCCAGTACTTC
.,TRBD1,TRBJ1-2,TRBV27,CASRSWDSLNYGYTF,TGTGCCAGCAGATCCTGGGACAGCTTAAACTATGGCTACACCTTC
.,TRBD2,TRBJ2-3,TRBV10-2,CASSDVASGRADTQYF,TGCGCCAGCAGTGATGTGGCTAGCGGGAGGGCAGATACGCAGTATTTT
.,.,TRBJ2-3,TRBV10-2,CASSEDHSQQYF,TGCGCCAGCAGTGAGGACCACAGTCAGCAGTATTTT
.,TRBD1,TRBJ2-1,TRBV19,CASMGTGVANEQFF,TGTGCCAGTATGGGGACAGGGGTTGCCAATGAGCAGTTCTTC
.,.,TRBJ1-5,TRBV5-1,CASSPQGLNQPQHF,TGCGCCAGCAGTCCCCAGGGTTTGAATCAGCCCCAGCATTTT
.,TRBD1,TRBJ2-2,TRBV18,CASSRSGQDTGELFF,TGTGCCAGCTCCCGCTCGGGACAGGACACCGGGGAGCTGTTTTTT
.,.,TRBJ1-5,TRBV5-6,CASSLSLYSNQPQHF,TGTGCCAGCAGCTTGTCTCTTTATAGCAATCAGCCCCAGCATTTT
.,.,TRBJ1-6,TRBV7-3,CASSLNPRGSPLHF,TGTGCCAGCAGCTTAAATCCCAGGGGTTCACCCCTCCACTTT
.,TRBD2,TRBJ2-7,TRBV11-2,CASSLGGWLADTYEQYF,TGTGCCAGCAGCTTAGGTGGTTGGCTAGCGGATACCTACGAGCAGTACTTC
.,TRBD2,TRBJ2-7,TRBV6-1,CASSEDKRGGYEQYF,TGTGCCAGCAGTGAAGATAAGCGGGGGGGCTACGAGCAGTACTTC
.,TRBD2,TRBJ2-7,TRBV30,CARETSGSSEQYF,TGTGCCAGAGAGACTAGCGGGAGTTCCGAGCAGTACTTC
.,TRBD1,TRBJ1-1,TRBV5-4,CASSLGQGRTEAFF,TGTGCCAGCAGCTTGGGACAGGGTAGGACTGAAGCTTTCTTT
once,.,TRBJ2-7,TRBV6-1,CASSEGTPYEQYF,TGTGCCAGCAGTGAAGGGACTCCCTACGAGCAGTACTTC
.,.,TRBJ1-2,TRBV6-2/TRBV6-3,CASSYVGEGSGYTF,TGTGCCAGCAGTTACGTCGGGGAAGGTAGTGGCTACACCTTC
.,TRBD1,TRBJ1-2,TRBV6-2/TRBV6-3,CASSSPGQGVYGYTF,TGTGCCAGCAGTTCACCGGGACAGGGGGTTTATGGCTACACCTTC
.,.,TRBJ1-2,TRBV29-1,CSTRGDTSDGYTF,TGCAGCACCCGGGGGGACACATCGGATGGCTACACCTTC
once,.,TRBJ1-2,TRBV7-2,CASSTDRTGYGYTF,TGTGCCAGCAGCACGGACAGAACAGGTTATGGCTACACCTTC
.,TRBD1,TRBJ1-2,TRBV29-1,CSGGGDSRNYGYTF,TGCAGCGGCGGAGGGGACAGCCGTAACTATGGCTACACCTTC
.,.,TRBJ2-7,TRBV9,CASSRALEQGYEQYF,TGTGCCAGCAGCAGAGCTCTTGAGCAGGGATACGAGCAGTACTTC
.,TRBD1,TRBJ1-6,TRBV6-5,CASSGQAGGNSPLHF,TGTGCCAGCTCTGGACAGGCAGGAGGGAATTCACCCCTCCACTTT
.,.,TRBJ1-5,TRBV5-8,CASSLQGSRRNQPQHF,TGTGCCAGCAGCTTGCAAGGGAGCAGGCGAAATCAGCCCCAGCATTTT
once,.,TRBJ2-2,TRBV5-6,CASSLQGTGAGELFF,TGTGCCAGCAGCTTGCAAGGGACGGGGGCCGGGGAGCTGTTTTTT
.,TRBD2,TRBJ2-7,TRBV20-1,CSARSSGSQYF,TGCAGTGCTAGGTCTAGCGGGAGCCAGTACTTC
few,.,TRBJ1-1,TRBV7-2,CASSPGSVNTEAFF,TGTGCCAGCAGCCCGGGGTCGGTTAACACTGAAGCTTTCTTT
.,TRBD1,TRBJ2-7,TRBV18,CASSLGTGSYEQYF,TGTGCCAGCTCACTCGGGACAGGTTCCTACGAGCAGTACTTC
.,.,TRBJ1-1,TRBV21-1,CASSPRGNRGLLLNTEAFF,TGTGCCAGCAGCCCCCGGGGTAACAGGGGCCTTCTCTTGAACACTGAAGCTTTCTTT
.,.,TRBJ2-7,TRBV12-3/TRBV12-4,CASTGDKIYEQYF,TGTGCCAGCACTGGGGACAAGATCTACGAGCAGTACTTC
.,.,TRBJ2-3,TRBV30,CAWSVPGSGRNTDTQYF,TGTGCCTGGAGTGTACCGGGGAGTGGGAGGAACACAGATACGCAGTATTTT
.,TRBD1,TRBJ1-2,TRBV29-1,CSAGTGTYGYTF,TGCAGCGCCGGGACAGGGACCTATGGCTACACCTTC
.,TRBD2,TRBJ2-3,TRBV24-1,CATSSSGGSTDTQYF,TGTGCCACCAGTTCCAGCGGGGGCAGCACAGATACGCAGTATTTT
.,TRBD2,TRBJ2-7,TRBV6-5,CASSRYGLADYEQYF,TGTGCCAGCAGTCGCTATGGACTAGCGGACTACGAGCAGTACTTC
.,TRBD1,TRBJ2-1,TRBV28,CASSFLNRDRPNNEQFF,TGTGCCAGCAGTTTCCTCAACCGGGACAGGCCGAACAATGAGCAGTTCTTC
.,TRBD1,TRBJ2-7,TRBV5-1,CASSSQPGQGTYEQYF,TGCGCCAGCAGCTCTCAACCGGGACAGGGGACCTACGAGCAGTACTTC
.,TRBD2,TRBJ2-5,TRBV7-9,CASSRAGVQETQYF,TGTGCCAGCAGCAGAGCGGGGGTACAAGAGACCCAGTACTTC
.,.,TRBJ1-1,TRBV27,CASSSRVMGAFF,TGTGCCAGCAGTTCCAGGGTGATGGGGGCTTTCTTT
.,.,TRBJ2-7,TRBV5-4,CASSLSRQTLGEQYF,TGTGCCAGCAGCTTAAGCCGACAGACTCTTGGCGAGCAGTACTTC
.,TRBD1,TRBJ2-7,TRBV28,CAAHPPGQGTASYEQYF,TGTGCCGCCCACCCTCCGGGACAGGGAACCGCTTCCTACGAGCAGTACTTC
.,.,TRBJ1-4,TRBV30,CAWSVGLTGGRNEKLFF,TGTGCCTGGAGTGTTGGGCTGACAGGAGGCAGAAATGAAAAACTGTTTTTT
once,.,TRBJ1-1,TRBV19,CASKLLRDTEAFF,TGTGCCAGTAAACTTCTCCGGGACACTGAAGCTTTCTTT